This entry lists 31 T cell receptor beta chains sequenced from one sample in a study of T cells after yellow fever vaccination (dated by TCRdb to the late 2010s). The library relied on 5' RACE. The sample was run on an Illumina NovaSeq 6000. TCRdb cleaned the public reads at Q25 with fastp, built clones with MiXCR and kept in-frame beta chains. One record per CDR3 amino acid sequence lists the most common genes and DNA. For this sample the table gives 350,000 to 550,000 distinct CDR3 sequences, of which around 20% were detected only once. 15% to 20% of the sample is taken by the ten largest. The sample's treatment or condition label, decoded: live attenuated yellow fever vaccine strain. The sample here was PBMCs, taken before the yellow fever booster vaccination. These receptors were collected from a young man who received the YFV17D yellow fever vaccine.

The J gene is TRBJ2-2, the V gene TRBV4-2; TRBD1 or TRBD2 may be the D gene (5 bases each). Trimming pared 4 bases from V and 5 bases from J, leaving 14 bases between. Germline CDR1 reads LGHNA; CDR2 reads YNFKEQ. The CDR3 consists of 15 residues. CDR3: CASSPGHAGTGELFF. DNA for the CDR3: TGTGCCAGCAGCCCGGGGCATGCTGGGACCGGGGAGCTGTTTTTT.

This clonotype was observed many times. CDR3 in amino acids: CASSIGASSTDTQYF. In nucleotides, the CDR3 is TGTGCCAGCTCGATTGGCGCCAGCTCCACAGATACGCAGTATTTT. The chain joins TRBV28 to TRBJ2-3; D remains ambiguous. The CDR3 is 15 amino acids. CDR1 is MDHEN and CDR2 is SYDVKM in the germline V gene. Trimming took 8 bases from V and 2 from J, leaving 17 bases between them.

This clonotype was seen only a few times. This chain joins TRBV7-8 and TRBJ2-5, with 7 bases identical to TRBD2. The V gene's germline CDR1 is SGHVS and CDR2 FQNEAQ. The CDR3 loop spans 15 amino acids. V lost 8 bases, J lost 3 bases, and 12 bases stayed unmatched. The CDR3 sequence is CASAFAGEFKETQYF. The CDR3 bases are TGTGCCAGCGCTTTCGCGGGGGAATTTAAAGAGACCCAGTACTTC.

The chain couples TRBV4-3 to TRBJ1-1; no firm D call. Trimming removed 3 bases from V and 3 bases from J, with 11 bases in between. The CDR3 spans 14 residues. Per germline, CDR1 LGHNA and CDR2 YSLEER. CDR3 in DNA: TGCGCCAGCAGCCAGGGCGACCGGGACACTGAAGCTTTCTTT. Amino acids: CASSQGDRDTEAFF.

A few counts support this clonotype. The chain combines TRBV2 with TRBJ1-6, with a tentative D call TRBD1 (5 bases). The CDR3 loop spans 15 amino acids. The germline V gene encodes CDR1 SNHLY and CDR2 FYNNEI. Trimming left V 5 bases short and J 7 bases short, with 15 bases between. CDR3 sequence: CASSIWQGGNSPLHF. In DNA, the CDR3 is TGTGCCAGCAGTATATGGCAGGGCGGGAATTCACCCCTCCACTTT.

This clonotype occurred a few times. The chain has TRBV27 and TRBJ2-2; D is possibly TRBD2 (6 bases). The CDR3 is made up of 17 amino acids. Per the germline V gene, CDR1 is MNHEY and CDR2 is SMNVEV (reference sequence). Trimming removed 5 bases from V and 0 bases from J, with 16 bases in between. CDR3 sequence: CASSPRSWGANTGELFF. CDR3 bases: TGTGCCAGCAGTCCCAGATCGTGGGGGGCGAACACCGGGGAGCTGTTTTTT.

This clonotype has ten or more counts. The chain employs TRBV6-5 and TRBJ2-3, with D perhaps TRBD1 (5 bases). The V gene's germline CDR1 is MNHEY and CDR2 SVGAGI. This CDR3 has 14 amino acids. Trimming took off 0 bases at V and 1 base at J, with 5 bases between the two ends. CDR3 nucleotides: TGTGCCAGCAGTTACTCACAGGGCACAGATACGCAGTATTTT. It yields the protein CASSYSQGTDTQYF.

This sequence joins TRBV27 and TRBJ2-3; TRBD1 is a possible D gene (6 bases). V gave up 5 bases and J gave up 2 bases, with 20 bases separating them. Germline V CDR1 and CDR2: MNHEY, SMNVEV (reference sequence). There are 17 residues in the CDR3. Here the CDR3 DNA reads TGTGCCAGCAGTGTATTACAGGGTGGGACCCACACAGATACGCAGTATTTT. It translates to CASSVLQGGTHTDTQYF.

This clonotype came up a few times. The chain couples TRBV6-2 or TRBV6-3 to TRBJ1-5, with D perhaps matching TRBD1 (6 bases). Germline V gene sequence: CDR1 MNHEY, CDR2 SVGEGT. V lost 2 bases, J lost 3 bases, and 17 bases lay in between. The CDR3 has 17 amino acids. CDR3 DNA sequence: TGTGCCAGCAGTTACGCCCCCCCAGGGGTTGCCAATCAGCCCCAGCATTTT. Translation gives CASSYAPPGVANQPQHF.

The chain carries TRBV4-3 and TRBJ2-2, with D possibly being TRBD2 (5 bases). This CDR3 is built from 15 residues. CDR1 LGHNA and CDR2 YSLEER come from the germline V gene. V was cut by 4 bases and J by 1 base, with 10 bases left in between. The CDR3 loop is CASSPSGLNTGELFF. CDR3 DNA: TGCGCCAGCAGCCCCTCGGGATTGAACACCGGGGAGCTGTTTTTT.

The CDR3 bases are TGCGCCAGCAGCCCGAGGGGACCGGAGGTGGGAGCTTTCTTT. It encodes CASSPRGPEVGAFF. This chain connects TRBV5-1 to TRBJ1-1, with a possible D match to TRBD1 (5 bases). Germline V gene sequence: CDR1 SGHRS, CDR2 YFSETQ. The CDR3 consists of 14 residues. The ends were cut back, 4 bases at V and 10 bases at J, with 20 bases in the middle. The complete variable domain, with remaining parts taken from reference TRBV5-1 and TRBJ1-1, reads KAGVTQTPRYLIKTRGQQVTLSCSPISGHRSVSWYQQTPGQGLQFLFEYFSETQRNKGNFPGRFSGRQFSNSRSEMNVSTLELGDSALYLCASSPRGPEVGAFFGQGTRLTVV.

The V call is TRBV20-1, the J call TRBJ2-7; 13 nucleotides line up with TRBD2. Per germline, CDR1 DFQATT and CDR2 SNEGSKA (reference sequence). V shed 0 bases, J shed 2 bases, and the junction held 1 base outside the gene matches. The CDR3 has 15 residues. The CDR3 nucleotides are TGCAGTGCTAGAGATGGACTAGCGGGGGCCTACGAGCAGTACTTC. It codes for CSARDGLAGAYEQYF.

This clonotype was found a few times. The rearrangement links TRBV4-3 to TRBJ2-5; D not resolved. V shed 0 bases and J shed 5 bases, with 13 bases lying between them. The CDR3 is 15 amino acids. Germline lookup yields CDR1 LGHNA and CDR2 YSLEER. The CDR3 sequence is CASSQDRRDWETQYF. CDR3 DNA sequence: TGCGCCAGCAGCCAAGATAGAAGGGATTGGGAGACCCAGTACTTC.

This clonotype was seen only a few times. The V gene is TRBV12-3 or TRBV12-4, the J gene TRBJ1-1, with a weak D call TRBD1 (6 bases). V lost 1 base and J lost 13, with 16 bases in between. The CDR3 is made up of 13 amino acids. The CDR3 protein is CASSLVPRGGYFF. CDR3 coding DNA: TGTGCCAGCAGTTTAGTCCCCAGGGGAGGCTATTTCTTT.

In its sample, this clonotype was seen a few times. The chain has TRBV15 and TRBJ2-7; D is possibly TRBD1 (5 bases). V lost 3 bases, J lost 0 bases, and 9 bases lay in between. The germline gives CDR1 LNHNV, CDR2 YYDKDF (reference sequence). CDR3 length: 14 residues. CDR3 nucleotide sequence: TGTGCCACCAGCAGGACAGAAGGCTCCTACGAGCAGTACGTC. This translates into CATSRTEGSYEQYV.

This chain connects TRBV7-9 to TRBJ1-4; D may be TRBD1 (5 bases). V was clipped by 3 bases and J by 4 bases, with 12 bases between them. The CDR3 has 15 amino acids. The V gene's germline CDR1 is SEHNR and CDR2 FQNEAQ (reference sequence). CDR3 sequence reads: CASSLGGQGNEKLFF. The CDR3 DNA reads as TGTGCCAGCAGCTTGGGAGGCCAGGGTAATGAAAAACTGTTTTTT.

This clonotype came up a few times. The J gene is TRBJ2-3, the V gene TRBV6-6, with 9 positions matching TRBD1. CDR3 length equals 14 residues. Germline V gene data show CDR1 as MNHNY and CDR2 as SVGAGI (reference sequence). The ends lost 5 bases at V and 7 bases at J; junction bases unmatched: 7. The CDR3 is CASSQGTGLNTQYF. The CDR3 DNA reads as TGTGCCAGCAGTCAAGGGACAGGGCTGAATACGCAGTATTTT.

The chain joins TRBV4-3 to TRBJ1-1; D possibly corresponds to TRBD1 (6 bases). From germline, CDR1 is LGHNA and CDR2 YSLEER. CDR3 length: 13 residues. Deletions cut 0 bases from V and 7 bases from J, with 9 bases between. As DNA, the CDR3 is TGCGCCAGCAGCCAAGAAGGGGGATTTGAAGCTTTCTTT. Translation gives CASSQEGGFEAFF.

The V call is TRBV7-2, the J call TRBJ1-6, with TRBD1 identical over 7 bases. Trimming cost V 8 bases and J 10 bases; bases outside gene matches: 8. The CDR3 extends over 13 amino acids. Looked up from germline, CDR1 is SGHTA and CDR2 is FQGNSA. For the CDR3, the DNA is TGTGCCAGCGGGAAGGGGGCAAACTCACCCCTCCACTTT. Its translation is CASGKGANSPLHF.

This clonotype was observed a handful of times. The chain couples TRBV6-5 to TRBJ1-1, with no clear D. The CDR3 length is 15 residues. Germline V gives CDR1 MNHEY, CDR2 SVGAGI. Trimming took off 1 base at V and 0 bases at J, with 9 bases between the two ends. The CDR3 nucleotides are TGTGCCAGCAGTTACTGGCACAGCATGAACACTGAAGCTTTCTTT. Its translation: CASSYWHSMNTEAFF.

The genes are TRBV4-1 and TRBJ1-6; no firm D call. The CDR3 covers 13 residues. Germline V CDR1 and CDR2: MGHRA, YSYEKL. Trimming took 0 bases from V and 10 from J, leaving 7 bases between them. CDR3 sequence reads: CASSQEVESPLHF. CDR3 coding DNA: TGCGCCAGCAGCCAAGAGGTGGAGTCACCCCTCCACTTT.

The chain has TRBV5-1 and TRBJ2-1; the D gene could be TRBD1 or TRBD2 (5 bases each). Germline lookup yields CDR1 SGHRS and CDR2 YFSETQ. CDR3 length: 13 residues. Trimming pared 3 bases from V and 7 bases from J, leaving 11 bases between. The CDR3 nucleotides are TGCGCCAGCAGCTCCGGGACCACTAATGAGCAGTTCTTC. This translates into CASSSGTTNEQFF.

This clonotype was recorded a few times. The rearrangement links TRBV5-1 to TRBJ2-2; TRBD2 matches 10 bases. The V segment lost 0 bases and the J segment 7 bases; nucleotides outside the gene matches: 9. Germline assignment: CDR1 SGHRS and CDR2 YFSETQ. The CDR3 loop spans 17 amino acids. The CDR3: CASSLEGLAAGDGELFF. The CDR3 bases are TGCGCCAGCAGCTTGGAAGGACTAGCGGCGGGGGACGGGGAGCTGTTTTTT.

This clonotype was observed a handful of times. This chain links TRBV20-1 with TRBJ2-4, with D possibly TRBD2 on 6 matching bases. V lost 6 bases, J lost 6 bases, and 21 bases lay in between. The V gene's germline CDR1 is DFQATT and CDR2 SNEGSKA (reference sequence). The CDR3 extends over 15 amino acids. In DNA form, the CDR3 reads TGCAGTGCAACCGCGGGGATTAGCCAAGGAAACATTCAGTACTTC. Encoded protein: CSATAGISQGNIQYF.

This clonotype was picked up many times. The chain combines TRBV6-2 or TRBV6-3 with TRBJ2-2; D could derive from TRBD1 or TRBD2 (5 bases each). Per germline, CDR1 MNHEY and CDR2 SVGEGT. V was shortened by 6 bases and J by 1 base, with 9 bases between the two germline ends. The CDR3 contains 14 residues. The CDR3 sequence: CASSPGRNTGELFF. CDR3 DNA: TGTGCCAGCAGCCCGGGACGGAACACCGGGGAGCTGTTTTTT.

This clonotype occurred a few times. The chain employs TRBV12-3 or TRBV12-4 and TRBJ2-3; perhaps D is TRBD1 or TRBD2 (6 bases each). Trimming pared 7 bases from V and 6 bases from J, leaving 14 bases between. This CDR3 spans 13 amino acids. The CDR3 coding sequence is TGTGCCAGCAAAAGGACGGGGGCCGATACGCAGTATTTT. Translation gives CASKRTGADTQYF.

This chain links TRBV12-3 or TRBV12-4 with TRBJ1-2; D remains unclear. Trimming pared 1 base from V and 2 bases from J, leaving 8 bases between. This CDR3 is 14 amino acids long. The CDR3, as DNA: TGTGCCAGCAGTTTAGGGGTAGGGAACTATGGCTACACCTTC. This encodes CASSLGVGNYGYTF.

The rearrangement links TRBV4-3 to TRBJ1-1; D unresolved. The germline CDR1 and CDR2 sequences are LGHNA and YSLEER. V dropped 8 bases and J dropped 6 bases, with 22 bases sitting between them. This CDR3 has 15 amino acids. The CDR3 bases are TGCGCCAGCTCTGAATATGTCGGTGCGTACCCTGAAGCTTTCTTT. Its translation: CASSEYVGAYPEAFF.

This clonotype has more than one count but fewer than ten. V and J are TRBV7-9 and TRBJ1-1, with D possibly matching TRBD1 (5 bases). The CDR3 length is 14 residues. The V gene lost 8 bases and the J gene lost 5 bases, with 18 bases spanning the gap. CDR1 and CDR2 (germline): SEHNR, FQNEAQ (reference sequence). Written as DNA, the CDR3 is TGTGCCAGCGCGGGGCCCCTCCCTGGGACTGAAGCTTTCTTT. This codes for CASAGPLPGTEAFF.

J is TRBJ2-3 and V is TRBV4-1, with D uncertain. The germline V and J ends were trimmed by 2 bases and 2 bases, with 11 bases remaining between them. CDR3 length equals 15 residues. CDR1 and CDR2 from the germline V gene are MGHRA and YSYEKL. The CDR3 coding sequence is TGCGCCAGCAGCCAAATGTCTACCAACACAGATACGCAGTATTTT. Translated: CASSQMSTNTDTQYF.

CDR3 in amino acids: CSAYPGLADPDTQYF. The CDR3 DNA sequence: TGCAGTGCTTACCCGGGACTAGCGGACCCAGATACGCAGTATTTT. The V and J genes are TRBV20-1 and TRBJ2-3; TRBD2 matches 11 bases. CDR3 length equals 15 residues. Per the germline V gene, CDR1 is DFQATT and CDR2 is SNEGSKA (reference sequence). The trim removed 5 bases at V and 4 bases at J, leaving 8 bases unmatched.